These 25 T cell receptor beta chains share one sample of origin, sequenced in a study of blood T cells in healthy people across ages. A second PCR, run for about 7 to 11 cycles, used a sample-barcoded 5' primer plus a J-beta primer mix. MiXCR, run by TCRdb on the 5' RACE reads, gives a single entry per CDR3 protein. The table shows approximately 600,000 distinct CDR3 sequences, with around three fifths occurring only once. The specimen was blood. The receptors derive from a man aged 55 to 70 in good health.

In its sample, this clonotype was seen a few times. This chain joins TRBV7-9 and TRBJ1-2; D possibly corresponds to TRBD1 (6 bases). V gave up 5 bases and J gave up 4 bases, with 14 bases separating them. This CDR3 spans 14 amino acids. CDR1 and CDR2 from the germline V gene are SEHNR and FQNEAQ (reference sequence). The CDR3 sequence is CASSPSSGAYGYTF. CDR3 sequence (DNA): TGTGCCAGCAGCCCTTCATCGGGGGCCTATGGCTACACCTTC.

The chain carries TRBV7-6 and TRBJ2-1; TRBD1 matches 8 bases. The V segment lost 2 bases and the J segment 4 bases; nucleotides outside the gene matches: 7. Germline CDR1 is SGHVS and CDR2 is FNYEAQ. This CDR3 region has 16 residues. In DNA form, the CDR3 reads TGTGCCAGCAGCTTATCCACAGGGGGGAGGTACAATGAGCAGTTCTTC. This codes for CASSLSTGGRYNEQFF.

The chain employs TRBV9 and TRBJ2-7, with 7 bases lining up with TRBD1. The J call may be wrong; the DNA end is better matched by TRBJ2-5. CDR1 and CDR2 (germline): SGDLS, YYNGEE. The CDR3 runs to 14 residues. The CDR3 nucleotides are TGTGCCAGCAGCGTAGGGAAGGGGGCCGAGACCCAGTACTTC. Its protein is CASSVGKGAETQYF.

The chain employs TRBV20-1 and TRBJ2-5, with D possibly TRBD2 on 7 matching bases. Germline assignment: CDR1 DFQATT and CDR2 SNEGSKA (reference sequence). The V and J ends lost 6 bases and 5 bases respectively, with 16 bases between them. The CDR3 spans 13 residues. CDR3 in DNA: TGCAGTGCGTGGGGGGGGGCCGATGAGACCCAGTACTTC. It yields the protein CSAWGGADETQYF.

The table lists this clonotype with a few counts. The J gene is TRBJ1-2, the V gene TRBV4-1; the D gene is possibly TRBD1 (5 bases). Trimming shortened V by 0 bases and J by 4 bases, and 15 bases separated the two germline ends. CDR1 is MGHRA and CDR2 is YSYEKL in the germline V gene. The CDR3 totals 16 residues. The CDR3 nucleotides are TGCGCCAGCAGCCAAGACCTACGGGGGAACCTCTATGGCTACACCTTC. Encoded protein: CASSQDLRGNLYGYTF.

The V and J genes are TRBV20-1 and TRBJ2-7; TRBD1 might be the D (6 bases). The germline V and J ends were trimmed by 1 base and 2 bases, with 15 bases remaining between them. The CDR3 has 15 amino acids. The germline V gene encodes CDR1 DFQATT and CDR2 SNEGSKA (reference sequence). The CDR3 is CSARGVGGNTYEQYF. In DNA form, the CDR3 reads TGCAGTGCTAGAGGGGTAGGGGGTAACACCTACGAGCAGTACTTC.

This chain connects TRBV20-1 to TRBJ1-4; D is unclear. Deletions cut 3 bases from V and 6 bases from J, with 14 bases between. The germline CDR1 and CDR2 sequences are DFQATT and SNEGSKA (reference sequence). This CDR3 spans 14 amino acids. The CDR3 bases are TGCAGTGCTAGGGACGGCTCTGGGGATGAAAAACTGTTTTTT. Translating gives CSARDGSGDEKLFF.

The rearrangement joins TRBV29-1 to TRBJ2-5; TRBD2 matches 7 bases. Germline V gene lookup returns CDR1 SQVTM and CDR2 ANQGSEA. CDR3 length: 14 amino acids. With V trimmed by 3 bases and J by 2 bases, 6 bases remained unmatched. The CDR3 loop reads CSVDGLAVQETQYF. The DNA for the CDR3 is TGCAGCGTTGACGGGCTAGCGGTGCAAGAGACCCAGTACTTC.

The sample holds a few counts of this clonotype. V is TRBV5-1 and J is TRBJ2-3; 10 nucleotides align to TRBD2. Germline trimming cut 6 bases from V and 5 bases from J; bases unmatched to any gene: 6. Germline V gene lookup returns CDR1 SGHRS and CDR2 YFSETQ. The CDR3 has 14 amino acids. The CDR3: CASNLAGAGDTQYF. The CDR3 bases are TGCGCCAGCAATCTAGCGGGGGCTGGAGATACGCAGTATTTT.

V is TRBV14 and J is TRBJ2-7; D uncertain. Trimming left V 4 bases short and J 3 bases short, with 10 bases between. Germline V gene data show CDR1 as SGHDN and CDR2 as FVKESK. The CDR3 is 13 residues long. The CDR3 loop is CASSPGIDYEQYF. In DNA, the CDR3 is TGTGCCAGCAGCCCTGGGATCGACTACGAGCAGTACTTC.

This clonotype was observed a handful of times. The rearrangement links TRBV12-3 or TRBV12-4 to TRBJ2-3; 9 positions match TRBD2. V lost 9 bases, J lost 0 bases, and 1 base stayed unmatched. The CDR3 has 13 amino acids. Written as DNA, the CDR3 is TGTGCCAGTAGCGGGGGAAGCACAGATACGCAGTATTTT. Encoded protein: CASSGGSTDTQYF.

The chain combines TRBV12-3 or TRBV12-4 with TRBJ1-4; 10 positions match TRBD1. CDR3 length equals 17 residues. Unmatched junction bases numbered 8, after V lost 5 bases and J lost 2 bases. CDR3 coding DNA: TGTGCCAGCAGTCCCCCGGACAGGGGGAGGACTAATGAAAAACTGTTTTTT. Its protein product is CASSPPDRGRTNEKLFF.

This clonotype was seen a single time. The chain employs TRBV6-2 or TRBV6-3 and TRBJ2-1; D ambiguous. Germline assignment: CDR1 MNHEY and CDR2 SVGEGT. Trimming cost V 2 bases and J 5 bases, with 10 bases left between them. This CDR3 has 14 residues. The CDR3 nucleotides are TGTGCCAGCAGTTACAGGGCGGCAGACAATGAGCAGTTCTTC. Amino acids: CASSYRAADNEQFF.

Worth noting for this clonotype: Germline is not matched at one junction end, which may reflect a read error. This CDR3 is CAGRSSSPALGQFF. The CDR3 DNA follows: TGTGCCGGCAGGTCCTCCAGTCCAGCGCTCGGGCAGTTCTTC. The chain employs TRBV28 and TRBJ2-1; D unclear. This CDR3 has 14 amino acids. Looked up from germline, CDR1 is MDHEN and CDR2 is SYDVKM.

The chain carries TRBV5-5 and TRBJ2-2; a possible D gene is TRBD2 (5 bases). CDR3 length: 17 amino acids. Germline V CDR1 and CDR2: SGHKS, YYEKEE (reference sequence). V dropped 2 bases and J dropped 0 bases, with 14 bases sitting between them. This CDR3 is CASSFLSFGANTGELFF. The DNA for the CDR3 is TGTGCCAGCAGCTTTCTCTCTTTCGGGGCGAACACCGGGGAGCTGTTTTTT.

This clonotype came up many times. The rearrangement uses TRBV29-1 and TRBJ2-1, with 11 nucleotides matching TRBD2. V lost 2 bases to trimming and J lost 0 bases; unmatched junction nucleotides: 6. The germline V gene has CDR1 SQVTM and CDR2 ANQGSEA. The CDR3 contains 17 residues. In nucleotides, the CDR3 is TGCAGCGTTGAACCACTAGCGGGGGACATCTCCTACAATGAGCAGTTCTTC. It specifies CSVEPLAGDISYNEQFF.

This chain joins TRBV11-2 and TRBJ1-2; 8 nucleotides align to TRBD1. The germline CDR1 and CDR2 sequences are SGHAT and FQNNGV. The CDR3 consists of 13 residues. V lost 4 bases to trimming and J lost 8 bases; unmatched junction nucleotides: 6. CDR3 in DNA: TGTGCCAGCAGCTCCCAGGGGGCGGAAGGCTACACCTTC. It specifies CASSSQGAEGYTF.

Details on this clonotype: One junction end disagrees with the germline gene, perhaps due to a read error. This rearrangement joins TRBV5-1 to TRBJ2-1; TRBD2 agrees at 8 bases. CDR3 size: 16 residues. The germline CDR1 and CDR2 sequences are SGHRS and YFSETQ. CDR3 in amino acids: CAGSSLIGGGYNEQFF. CDR3 in DNA: TGCGCCGGCAGCTCACTAATCGGGGGGGGTTACAATGAGCAGTTCTTC. The whole variable domain, filled in from reference TRBV5-1 and TRBJ2-1, reads KAGVTQTPRYLIKTRGQQVTLSCSPISGHRSVSWYQQTPGQGLQFLFEYFSETQRNKGNFPGRFSGRQFSNSRSEMNVSTLELGDSALYLCAGSSLIGGGYNEQFFGPGTRLTVL.

V gene TRBV12-3 or TRBV12-4 combines with J gene TRBJ2-5, with a possible D match to TRBD1 (5 bases). This CDR3 has 15 amino acids. V lost 2 bases to trimming and J lost 7 bases, with 17 bases between them. In DNA form, the CDR3 reads TGTGCCAGCAGTTTATCCATGGGGCGATTGGGGACCCAGTACTTC. Amino acid sequence: CASSLSMGRLGTQYF.

This clonotype was seen a handful of times. This chain links TRBV7-2 with TRBJ2-1, with D possibly being TRBD1 (6 bases). The V end lost 4 bases, the J end lost 7 bases, and 17 bases lay between the germline ends. Germline assignment: CDR1 SGHTA and CDR2 FQGNSA. The CDR3 has 15 amino acids. CDR3 DNA: TGTGCCAGCAGCTCCCTGGCAGGGGCTATGAATGAGCAGTTCTTC. Its protein is CASSSLAGAMNEQFF.

The rearrangement uses TRBV21-1 and TRBJ2-7; the D call TRBD2 from the table was never checked on the DNA. TRBV21-1 is a listed pseudogene. The CDR3 spans 14 residues. The CDR3 loop is CASEWDYFLYEQYF. In DNA, the CDR3 is TGTGCCAGCGAATGGGACTACTTCCTCTACGAGCAGTACTTC.

This clonotype appeared many times. The V gene is TRBV20-1, the J gene TRBJ2-5; 10 bases agree with TRBD2. The germline V gene has CDR1 DFQATT and CDR2 SNEGSKA (reference sequence). After removal of 5 bases from V and 5 bases from J, the junction contained 5 bases not matched to a gene. CDR3 length: 13 amino acids. CDR3 nucleotides: TGCAGTGCTCGAGCGGGGGGGCTTGAGACCCAGTACTTC. It specifies CSARAGGLETQYF.

This clonotype has a handful of counts. The V and J genes are TRBV11-2 and TRBJ2-5; either TRBD1 or TRBD2 may fit D (6 bases each). CDR1 and CDR2 (germline): SGHAT, FQNNGV. The CDR3 is 16 amino acids. The V and J ends lost 0 bases and 4 bases respectively, with 15 bases between them. The CDR3 loop is CASSLEGRGLRETQYF. CDR3 nucleotide sequence: TGTGCCAGCAGCTTAGAAGGTCGGGGGCTACGAGAGACCCAGTACTTC.

This clonotype was found a few times. CDR3 in DNA: TGTGCCAGCAGTTACTCTCAAAGGGAAATCTGGGAGACCCAGTACTTC. Protein sequence: CASSYSQREIWETQYF. This chain links TRBV6-2 or TRBV6-3 with TRBJ2-5; no reliable D call. This CDR3 has 16 amino acids. V was cut by 0 bases and J by 5 bases, with 16 bases left in between. CDR1 and CDR2 from the germline V gene are MNHEY and SVGEGT.

This clonotype was seen once. The chain couples TRBV10-3 to TRBJ2-7, with D possibly called TRBD1 or TRBD2 (6 bases each). This CDR3 contains 15 residues. Trimming shortened V by 2 bases and J by 5 bases, and 16 bases separated the two germline ends. Germline loops: CDR1 ENHRY, CDR2 SYGVKD. The CDR3 sequence is CAISERGVVANEQYF. CDR3 in DNA: TGTGCCATCAGTGAGAGGGGGGTAGTAGCAAACGAGCAGTACTTC.